A single sample is the source of the 19 T cell receptor beta chains below, sequenced in a study of shared clonotypes between healthy human individuals. Assay used: immunoSEQ multiplex PCR; TCRdb lists only in-frame clones, some missing. The repertoire has fewer than 200,000 clones, 90% to 95% of them found once; the top ten carry around 0.067%. Sequencing was carried out using naive CD4+ T cells sorted from blood. As to subset: CD45RA+ positively selected. The receptors derive from a woman aged 25 to 39 in good health.

The CDR3 DNA sequence: TGTGCCAGCAGTTACGGGTCTCGAAGCAATCAGCCCCAGCATTTT. It is translated as CASSYGSRSNQPQHF. V usage is TRBV6-6 and J usage is TRBJ1-5; D not resolved. Germline CDR1 is MNHNY and CDR2 is SVGAGI (reference sequence). CDR3 size: 15 residues. Trimming stripped 2 bases from V and 1 base from J, with 9 bases between.

The rearrangement uses TRBV5-4 and TRBJ2-2, with 7 bases identical to TRBD2. Germline V gives CDR1 SGHNT, CDR2 YYREEE (reference sequence). The CDR3 is 16 amino acids. The J segment lost 4 bases and the V segment lost 3 bases, leaving 9 bases of the junction unmatched. The CDR3 protein is CASSSVRDYTTGELFF. CDR3 bases: TGTGCCAGCAGCTCGGTGAGGGACTATACCACCGGGGAGCTGTTTTTT. The full variable domain, in which reference TRBV5-4 and TRBJ2-2 provide the parts outside the CDR3, is ETGVTQSPTHLIKTRGQQVTLRCSSQSGHNTVSWYQQALGQGPQFIFQYYREEENGRGNFPPRFSGLQFPNYSSELNVNALELDDSALYLCASSSVRDYTTGELFFGEGSRLTVL.

The chain combines TRBV2 with TRBJ2-4; the D gene is possibly TRBD1 (6 bases). Looked up from germline, CDR1 is SNHLY and CDR2 is FYNNEI. This CDR3 is 15 amino acids long. The CDR3 bases are TGTGCGAACCCCGACAGGACTGAAGCCAAAAACATTCAGTACTTC. Encoded protein: CANPDRTEAKNIQYF.

The V call is TRBV11-2, the J call TRBJ1-1; perhaps TRBD1 as D (6 bases). CDR1 is SGHAT and CDR2 is FQNNGV in the germline V gene. The CDR3 contains 14 residues. Trimming left V 7 bases short and J 8 bases short, with 20 bases between. The CDR3 reads CASTKGPGQTEAFF. For the CDR3, the DNA is TGTGCCAGCACCAAAGGTCCCGGACAGACGGAAGCTTTCTTT.

The chain combines TRBV7-8 with TRBJ1-2, with D unclear. This CDR3 region has 14 residues. The V gene lost 2 bases and the J gene lost 0 bases, with 7 bases spanning the gap. Per the germline V gene, CDR1 is SGHVS and CDR2 is FQNEAQ. CDR3 nucleotides: TGTGCCAGCAGCTTAACCAGAGCTAACTATGGCTACACCTTC. It translates to CASSLTRANYGYTF.

The rearrangement joins TRBV2 to TRBJ2-4, with D maybe TRBD2 (5 bases). Deletions cut 8 bases from V and 3 bases from J, with 11 bases between. CDR1 SNHLY and CDR2 FYNNEI come from the germline V gene. The CDR3 totals 13 residues. This CDR3 reads CASLREGKNIQYF. For the CDR3, the DNA is TGTGCCAGCCTCCGGGAAGGCAAAAACATTCAGTACTTC.

The chain links TRBV28 to TRBJ2-7; 13 bases are shared with TRBD2. CDR3 length: 18 amino acids. Trimming cost V 7 bases and J 5 bases; bases outside gene matches: 17. From germline, CDR1 is MDHEN and CDR2 SYDVKM. CDR3 amino acids: CASISSGLAGRGPNEQYF. The CDR3 nucleotides are TGTGCCAGCATTTCCTCGGGACTAGCGGGAAGAGGGCCCAACGAGCAGTACTTC. Together with reference TRBV28 and TRBJ2-7, the CDR3 gives the full variable domain: DVKVTQSSRYLVKRTGEKVFLECVQDMDHENMFWYRQDPGLGLRLIYFSYDVKMKEKGDIPEGYSVSREKKERFSLILESASTNQTSMYLCASISSGLAGRGPNEQYFGPGTRLTVT.

This chain uses TRBV10-3 with TRBJ2-5, with TRBD2 identical over 9 bases. With the DNA end fitting TRBJ2-7 better, the J assignment may be wrong. Germline values: CDR1 ENHRY, CDR2 SYGVKD. The CDR3 runs to 15 residues. CDR3 residues: CAISDNSGSLYEQYF. CDR3 bases: TGTGCCATCAGTGATAATAGCGGGAGTCTATACGAGCAGTACTTC.

The table lists this clone with a few counts. This chain uses TRBV28 with TRBJ2-7, with TRBD1 matching 9 bases. The CDR3 length is 15 residues. With 5 bases clipped from V and 3 bases from J, the junction kept 8 bases outside the gene matches. Germline V CDR1 and CDR2: MDHEN, SYDVKM. The CDR3 bases are TGTGCCAGCAGTCCAACCGGGACAGGGAACTACGAGCAGTACTTC. Translation gives CASSPTGTGNYEQYF.

The table lists this clone with a count of one. V usage is TRBV5-1 and J usage is TRBJ2-1; D is unresolved. CDR1 SGHRS and CDR2 YFSETQ come from the germline V gene. V dropped 2 bases and J dropped 4 bases, with 22 bases sitting between them. The CDR3 contains 18 residues. The CDR3 DNA reads TGCGCCAGCAGCTTCCCGGATGGGCGGCCGTACATTTACAATGAGCAGTTCTTC. Translating gives CASSFPDGRPYIYNEQFF.

The chain carries TRBV19 and TRBJ2-3; 8 bases align to TRBD2. The CDR3 totals 17 residues. V lost 3 bases, J lost 2 bases, and 10 bases stayed unmatched. The germline CDR1 and CDR2 sequences are LNHDA and SQIVND (reference sequence). CDR3: CASSIPPGSGNTDTQYF. As DNA, the CDR3 is TGTGCCAGTAGTATTCCCCCCGGTAGCGGGAACACAGATACGCAGTATTTT. Together with reference TRBV19 and TRBJ2-3, the CDR3 gives the full variable domain: DGGITQSPKYLFRKEGQNVTLSCEQNLNHDAMYWYRQDPGQGLRLIYYSQIVNDFQKGDIAEGYSVSREKKESFPLTVTSAQKNPTAFYLCASSIPPGSGNTDTQYFGPGTRLTVL.

This chain connects TRBV27 to TRBJ2-7; 7 bases map to TRBD1. CDR3 size: 17 residues. Germline V gene data show CDR1 as MNHEY and CDR2 as SMNVEV (reference sequence). The junction had 13 bases not matched to a gene; V was cut back by 0 bases and J by 5 bases. The CDR3 nucleotides read TGTGCCAGCAGTTTATCGTGGATCGGACAGGCAAATCACGAGCAGTACTTC. It encodes CASSLSWIGQANHEQYF.

The V call is TRBV11-2, the J call TRBJ2-2; TRBD2 might be the D (5 bases). Germline values: CDR1 SGHAT, CDR2 FQNNGV. The CDR3 has 17 residues. V was pared by 0 bases and J by 7 bases, with 18 bases between. The CDR3 DNA is TGTGCCAGCAGCTTAGATAAGAGAGGGAGTTCCCGCGGGGAGCTGTTTTTT. Translating it yields CASSLDKRGSSRGELFF.

The rearrangement joins TRBV7-9 to TRBJ1-4; D is possibly TRBD1 (5 bases). With 0 bases removed from V and 5 bases from J, the gap between germline ends came to 10 bases. Germline CDR1 SEHNR, CDR2 FQNEAQ (reference sequence). CDR3 length: 15 amino acids. CDR3 protein: CASSLAGTVNEKLFF. The DNA for the CDR3 is TGTGCCAGCAGCTTAGCCGGGACTGTAAATGAAAAACTGTTTTTT. Drawing the rest from reference TRBV7-9 and TRBJ1-4, the complete variable domain is DTGVSQNPRHKITKRGQNVTFRCDPISEHNRLYWYRQTLGQGPEFLTYFQNEAQLEKSRLLSDRFSAERPKGSFSTLEIQRTEQGDSAMYLCASSLAGTVNEKLFFGSGTQLSVL.

This chain joins TRBV4-2 and TRBJ2-7, with D uncertain. The CDR3 is 15 residues long. Deletions cut 1 base from V and 4 bases from J, with 14 bases between. Germline loops: CDR1 LGHNA, CDR2 YNFKEQ. CDR3 protein: CASSQARADRYEQYF. The CDR3 DNA is TGTGCCAGCAGCCAAGCTCGGGCCGATAGGTACGAGCAGTACTTC.

V gene TRBV6-4 combines with J gene TRBJ2-7; unclear D gene. V was cut by 0 bases and J by 0 bases, with 12 bases left in between. Germline CDR1 is MRHNA and CDR2 is SNTAGT. The CDR3 consists of 16 residues. For the CDR3, the DNA is TGTGCCAGCAGTGACTCTTATTCCCCGAGCTCCTACGAGCAGTACTTC. It codes for CASSDSYSPSSYEQYF.

The chain recombines TRBV19 with TRBJ1-1, with 7 bases matching TRBD1. The CDR3 is made up of 16 amino acids. J was trimmed by 1 base and V by 3 bases; bases with no gene match: 8. CDR1 is LNHDA and CDR2 is SQIVND in the germline V gene (reference sequence). CDR3: CASSIDRVVRNTEAFF. The CDR3 DNA reads TGTGCCAGTAGTATTGACAGGGTTGTTCGGAACACTGAAGCTTTCTTT.

This sequence joins TRBV18 and TRBJ1-2, with 7 bases matching TRBD1. This CDR3 region has 13 residues. The junction had 3 bases not matched to a gene; V was cut back by 3 bases and J by 5 bases. The germline V gene has CDR1 KGHSH and CDR2 LQKENI. CDR3 DNA: TGTGCCAGCTCACCGCCGGGACAGTATGGCTACACCTTC. This codes for CASSPPGQYGYTF.

J is TRBJ1-1 and V is TRBV10-3; D remains unclear. The V and J ends lost 3 bases and 3 bases respectively, with 11 bases between them. Germline V gene data show CDR1 as ENHRY and CDR2 as SYGVKD. This CDR3 is built from 14 residues. This CDR3 is CAISDPGKDTEAFF. CDR3 sequence (DNA): TGTGCCATCAGTGACCCGGGAAAAGACACTGAAGCTTTCTTT.